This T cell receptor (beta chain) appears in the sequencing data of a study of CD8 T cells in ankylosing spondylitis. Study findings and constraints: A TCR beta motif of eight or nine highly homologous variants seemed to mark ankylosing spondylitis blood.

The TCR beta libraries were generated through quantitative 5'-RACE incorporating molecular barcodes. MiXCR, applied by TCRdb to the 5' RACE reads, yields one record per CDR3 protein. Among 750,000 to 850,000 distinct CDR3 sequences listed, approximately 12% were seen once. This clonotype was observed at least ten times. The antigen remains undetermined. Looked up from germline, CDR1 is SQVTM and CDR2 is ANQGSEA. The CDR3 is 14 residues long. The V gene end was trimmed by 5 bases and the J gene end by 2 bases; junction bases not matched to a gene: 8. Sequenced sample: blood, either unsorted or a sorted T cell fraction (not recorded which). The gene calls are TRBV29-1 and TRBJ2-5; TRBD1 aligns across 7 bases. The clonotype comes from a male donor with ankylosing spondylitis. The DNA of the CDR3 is TGCAGCGTTCCCGACAGGGCTACTCAAGAGACCCAGTACTTC. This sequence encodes CSVPDRATQETQYF.